A single sample is the source of the 10 T cell receptor beta chains below, sequenced in a study of CD8 T cells in ankylosing spondylitis. TCRdb independently ran MiXCR on the 5' RACE reads; one entry per CDR3 protein. The table has about 130,000 distinct CDR3 sequences, roughly an eighth seen once. Sequenced material: blood, either unsorted or a sorted T cell fraction (not recorded which). The receptor source for this set is a female donor with ankylosing spondylitis or in good health (not recorded which).

In its sample, this clonotype was seen a few times. The gene calls are TRBV12-3 or TRBV12-4 and TRBJ1-5; TRBD1 aligns across 7 bases. The V and J ends lost 7 bases and 1 base, in that order; junction bases with no gene match: 10. CDR3 length: 16 residues. The CDR3 bases are TGTGCCAGCAACATTAAGGGGGCCCCAAGCAATCAGCCCCAGCATTTT. This encodes CASNIKGAPSNQPQHF.

This clonotype was observed a few times. The gene calls are TRBV20-1 and TRBJ2-2; 9 bases agree with TRBD2. The J segment lost 3 bases and the V segment lost 3 bases, leaving 5 bases of the junction unmatched. The germline V gene encodes CDR1 DFQATT and CDR2 SNEGSKA (reference sequence). This CDR3 comprises 15 residues. Here the CDR3 DNA reads TGCAGTGCTAGCATAGCGGGAGCGGACACCGGGGAGCTGTTTTTT. This codes for CSASIAGADTGELFF.

This clonotype was seen a handful of times. The V gene is TRBV4-1, the J gene TRBJ1-1; weak D call: TRBD1 (5 bases). Germline V CDR1 and CDR2: MGHRA, YSYEKL. This CDR3 has 15 amino acids. V lost 4 bases and J lost 4, with 16 bases in between. The CDR3 DNA is TGCGCCAGCAGCCGCTGGGGGGGTGAGGGCACTGAAGCTTTCTTT. It encodes CASSRWGGEGTEAFF.

Comments on this clonotype: A read error may explain this, as a much larger clone is one base away. The chain joins TRBV7-3 to TRBJ2-6; no firm D call. V lost 4 bases and J 0 bases, leaving 1 base between the germline ends. Looked up from germline, CDR1 is SGHTA and CDR2 is FQGTGA. This CDR3 contains 13 residues. CDR3 DNA: TGTGCCAGCAGCTCCTCTGGGGCCAACGTCCTGACTTTC. Encoded protein: CASSSSGANVLTF.

This clonotype was found a few times. V is TRBV6-1 and J is TRBJ1-1, with D possibly being TRBD1 (5 bases). CDR3 size: 15 residues. Germline V gene sequence: CDR1 MNHNS, CDR2 SASEGT. V was trimmed by 7 bases and J by 3 bases, leaving 18 bases between them. CDR3 nucleotides: TGTGCCAGCACCGCTGGGGCTGCAGGCCACACTGAAGCTTTCTTT. As protein: CASTAGAAGHTEAFF.

There are many counts of this clonotype. The chain joins TRBV6-5 to TRBJ1-1, with D unresolved. This CDR3 comprises 12 residues. Trimming took 1 base from V and 8 from J, leaving 8 bases between them. Germline CDR1 and CDR2: MNHEY and SVGAGI. The CDR3 sequence: CASSYLFGEAFF. The CDR3 DNA reads as TGTGCCAGCAGTTACTTATTTGGGGAAGCTTTCTTT.

The chain joins TRBV7-9 to TRBJ2-2; unclear D gene. V shed 6 bases and J shed 0 bases, with 11 bases lying between them. Germline V gives CDR1 SEHNR, CDR2 FQNEAQ (reference sequence). This CDR3 is built from 15 residues. The CDR3 protein is CASRFTAPNTGELFF. The CDR3 bases are TGTGCCAGCAGGTTTACAGCACCGAACACCGGGGAGCTGTTTTTT.

This clonotype was picked up a small number of times. The CDR3: CASSPSTKRSYNEQFF. In DNA, the CDR3 is TGTGCCAGCTCACCAAGTACCAAGCGGTCCTACAATGAGCAGTTCTTC. The rearrangement links TRBV18 to TRBJ2-1, with D possibly TRBD2 on 5 matching bases. V lost 2 bases and J lost 1, with 12 bases in between. Germline lookup yields CDR1 KGHSH and CDR2 LQKENI. The CDR3 totals 16 residues.

On this clonotype: The junction does not match germline at one end; this may be a read error. V usage is TRBV7-8 and J usage is TRBJ2-3; 10 positions agree with TRBD2. There are 16 residues in the CDR3. Germline lookup yields CDR1 SGHVS and CDR2 FQNEAQ. The CDR3 sequence: CANSLDLSGGADTQYF. The CDR3 DNA reads as TGTGCCAACAGCTTAGACTTAAGCGGGGGGGCAGATACGCAGTATTTT.

This clonotype was seen repeatedly, ten times or more. The rearrangement links TRBV20-1 to TRBJ2-7; the match to TRBD1 covers 7 bases. CDR1 DFQATT and CDR2 SNEGSKA come from the germline V gene (reference sequence). V was pared by 5 bases and J by 8 bases, with 9 bases of the junction left unmatched. The CDR3 is made up of 12 amino acids. Written as DNA, the CDR3 is TGCAGTGCTTCTTCCGGGACAGTCCAGCAGTACTTC. Translation: CSASSGTVQQYF.